The entry that follows covers one T cell receptor beta chain sequence. Its antigen is as yet unknown. Clones were sequenced by immunoSEQ multiplex PCR, and TCRdb holds only the in-frame ones, with some missing. This table holds 26,000 or so clones, around 86% found once. The source of the sample is a study of T cell responses to AZD1222 COVID-19 vaccine. Study-level points and caveats: There were mostly white British donors and more females than males, and clonal diversity was possibly underestimated.

The germline V gene encodes CDR1 SGHAT and CDR2 FQDESV (reference sequence). After removal of 4 bases from V and 4 bases from J, the junction contained 8 bases not matched to a gene. This CDR3 region has 15 residues. The chain carries TRBV11-1 and TRBJ2-5, with TRBD2 identical over 8 bases. This specimen consisted of peripheral blood, obtained 28 days after the second AZD1222 dose. The TCR sequence derives from an adult who received the AZD1222 COVID-19 vaccine. The CDR3 DNA follows: TGTGCCAGCAGCTGGGGGACGGGAGGGTCAGAGACCCAGTACTTC. Translating it yields CASSWGTGGSETQYF.